One and the same sample provided the 17 T cell receptor beta chains below, sequenced in a study of shared clonotypes between healthy human individuals. Terminally differentiated effector memory CD45RA+ cells were excluded from the naive CD8 cells, which were CD45RO-negative and positively selected for CCR7. Assay: immunoSEQ multiplex PCR; the TCRdb copy retains only in-frame clones and omits some. The data show around 1.9 million clones, approximately 94% seen once. Sequenced material: naive CD8+ T cells from PBMCs. Source of these receptors: a man aged 18 to 35 in good health. Some clones in this sample may be carry-over from other donors' samples.

The chain employs TRBV9 and TRBJ2-2, with D possibly matching TRBD2 (5 bases). The CDR3 has 16 amino acids. The germline V gene has CDR1 SGDLS and CDR2 YYNGEE. Trimming took 0 bases from V and 2 from J, leaving 11 bases between them. Written as DNA, the CDR3 is TGTGCCAGCAGCGTAGGAAGTACTAGAAACACCGGGGAGCTGTTTTTT. Translating it yields CASSVGSTRNTGELFF.

The V and J genes are TRBV11-3 and TRBJ1-5, with D hard to call. V was trimmed by 5 bases and J by 2 bases, leaving 25 bases between them. Germline lookup yields CDR1 SGHNT and CDR2 YENEEA. The CDR3 sequence is 19 residues long. CDR3 protein: CASSASTRRCPWGNQPQHF. The CDR3 bases are TGTGCCAGCAGCGCAAGCACGCGCCGTTGTCCCTGGGGCAATCAGCCCCAGCATTTT.

The genes are TRBV7-9 and TRBJ1-2; D unclear. V lost 3 bases, J lost 4 bases, and 3 bases lay in between. The germline V gene encodes CDR1 SEHNR and CDR2 FQNEAQ (reference sequence). This CDR3 is 11 amino acids long. CDR3 loop: CASSFSYGYTF. The DNA of the CDR3 is TGTGCCAGCAGCTTCTCCTATGGCTACACCTTC.

The V call is TRBV30, the J call TRBJ2-1; D gene ambiguous. The V and J ends lost 0 bases and 5 bases respectively, with 8 bases between them. The CDR3 has 13 residues. Germline V CDR1 and CDR2: GTSNPN, SVGIG (reference sequence). Here the CDR3 reads CAWSVLLNNEQFF. The CDR3 nucleotides are TGTGCCTGGAGTGTTTTGCTGAACAATGAGCAGTTCTTC.

The chain employs TRBV9 and TRBJ2-1; no clear D gene. This CDR3 has 15 residues. Between the trimmed V and J ends, which lost 3 bases and 3 bases, there was a span of 13 bases. Germline lookup yields CDR1 SGDLS and CDR2 YYNGEE. The CDR3 loop reads CASSDRNGFYNEQFF. The CDR3 bases are TGTGCCAGCAGCGACAGAAACGGATTCTACAATGAGCAGTTCTTC.

The V and J genes are TRBV19 and TRBJ2-7; no clear D gene. Between the trimmed V and J ends, which lost 2 bases and 3 bases, there was a span of 8 bases. The CDR3 is 13 residues long. Germline assignment: CDR1 LNHDA and CDR2 SQIVND (reference sequence). Here the CDR3 DNA reads TGTGCCAGTAGTATAACGACTTACTACGAGCAGTACTTC. It encodes CASSITTYYEQYF.

This clone was counted once. The rearrangement joins TRBV27 to TRBJ2-7; D uncertain. The germline CDR1 and CDR2 sequences are MNHEY and SMNVEV (reference sequence). The V end lost 7 bases, the J end lost 9 bases, and 13 bases lay between the germline ends. The CDR3 spans 11 residues. The CDR3 region has the DNA TGTGCCAGCAACTACAGTACCTGGCAGTACTTC. Its translation is CASNYSTWQYF.

This chain connects TRBV2 to TRBJ2-7, with TRBD2 identical over 9 bases. Germline V gene sequence: CDR1 SNHLY, CDR2 FYNNEI. This CDR3 has 15 residues. The V segment lost 7 bases and the J segment 0 bases; nucleotides outside the gene matches: 7. This CDR3 reads CASMGLAGNSYEQYF. CDR3 DNA: TGTGCCAGCATGGGTCTAGCGGGGAACTCCTACGAGCAGTACTTC.

CDR3 bases: TGTGCCAGCAGCTCAGGGGGCAGGGTAAGCTCCTACGAGCAGTACTTC. This sequence encodes CASSSGGRVSSYEQYF. The chain is built from TRBV11-3 and TRBJ2-7, with 8 bases lining up with TRBD1. The CDR3 consists of 16 residues. Losses at the gene ends were 4 bases for V and 0 bases for J; bases not matched to a gene: 8. CDR1 SGHNT and CDR2 YENEEA come from the germline V gene.

A few counts support this clone. At one of its ends the junction is not consistent with the germline gene, which may arise from a read error. The CDR3 DNA reads as TGCGCCAGCAGTCAGCGGGTGGGCGCTCGGCACTTC. This sequence encodes CASSQRVGARHF. The chain has TRBV23-1 and TRBJ1-2; unclear D gene. TRBV23-1 is an open reading frame whose function is uncertain. The CDR3 totals 12 residues.

The chain uses TRBV29-1 and TRBJ2-7; 13 nucleotides agree with TRBD2. CDR1 SQVTM and CDR2 ANQGSEA come from the germline V gene. This CDR3 region has 17 residues. Trimming removed 7 bases from V and 7 bases from J; junction bases left unmatched: 19. CDR3 sequence: CSASGLAGSGHGREQYF. The CDR3 region has the DNA TGCAGCGCCTCGGGACTAGCGGGATCGGGGCATGGCCGGGAGCAGTACTTC.

The genes are TRBV19 and TRBJ1-1; 8 bases are shared with TRBD1. CDR1 and CDR2 from the germline V gene are LNHDA and SQIVND (reference sequence). The CDR3 has 14 amino acids. V shed 9 bases, J shed 5 bases, and the junction held 11 bases outside the gene matches. CDR3 sequence reads: CASQGALGITEAFF. CDR3 coding DNA: TGTGCCAGCCAGGGGGCGCTCGGAATTACTGAAGCTTTCTTT.

The chain employs TRBV27 and TRBJ1-1, with D tentatively TRBD1 (6 bases). CDR1 and CDR2 from the germline V gene are MNHEY and SMNVEV (reference sequence). V dropped 6 bases and J dropped 0 bases, with 17 bases sitting between them. This CDR3 has 16 amino acids. Here the CDR3 DNA reads TGTGCCAGCAGCCGTGGGGGCCTAGGGCTGAACACTGAAGCTTTCTTT. It encodes CASSRGGLGLNTEAFF.

The gene calls are TRBV4-3 and TRBJ1-2; D perhaps matches TRBD1 (6 bases). The CDR3 is 18 residues long. Germline CDR1 LGHNA, CDR2 YSLEER. V lost 0 bases and J 7 bases, leaving 24 bases between the germline ends. In DNA form, the CDR3 reads TGCGCCAGCAGCCAAGATTCGGGGGCCCTCAAGAGTGGCGGTGGCTACACCTTC. It specifies CASSQDSGALKSGGGYTF.

V is TRBV25-1 and J is TRBJ2-2; D might be TRBD2 (5 bases). The V end was cut by 5 bases, the J end by 0 bases, with 10 bases between. Germline V gene lookup returns CDR1 MGHDK and CDR2 SYGVNS. This CDR3 has 15 amino acids. CDR3 sequence: CASSTSGTNTGELFF. The CDR3 DNA reads as TGTGCCAGCAGTACTAGTGGGACGAACACCGGGGAGCTGTTTTTT.

The rearrangement joins TRBV28 to TRBJ1-3, with TRBD1 identical over 11 bases. The CDR3 extends over 16 amino acids. Germline CDR1 is MDHEN and CDR2 is SYDVKM. The ends lost 8 bases at V and 2 bases at J; junction bases unmatched: 8. The CDR3, as DNA: TGTGCCAGCCGATCAACGGGACAGGGGGCTGGAAACACCATATATTTT. Protein sequence: CASRSTGQGAGNTIYF.

The count of this clone is one. The J gene is TRBJ2-7, the V gene TRBV4-1, with 13 bases lining up with TRBD2. The V and J ends lost 4 bases and 1 base, in that order; junction bases with no gene match: 4. Germline lookup yields CDR1 MGHRA and CDR2 YSYEKL. The CDR3 extends over 16 amino acids. DNA of the CDR3: TGCGCCAGCAGCCTGCGGACTAGCGGGGGTTCCTACGAGCAGTACTTC. This gives the protein CASSLRTSGGSYEQYF.